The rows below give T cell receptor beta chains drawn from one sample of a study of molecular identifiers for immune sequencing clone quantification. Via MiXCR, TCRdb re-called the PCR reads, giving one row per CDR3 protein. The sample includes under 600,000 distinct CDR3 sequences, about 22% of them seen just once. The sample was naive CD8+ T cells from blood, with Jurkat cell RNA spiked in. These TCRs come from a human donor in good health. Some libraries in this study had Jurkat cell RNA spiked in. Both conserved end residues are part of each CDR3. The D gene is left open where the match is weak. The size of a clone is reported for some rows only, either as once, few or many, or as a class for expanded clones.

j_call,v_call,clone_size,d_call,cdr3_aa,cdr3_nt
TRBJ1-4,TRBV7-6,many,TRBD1,CASSLPQGENEKLFF,TGTGCCAGCAGCTTACCCCAGGGGGAAAATGAAAAACTGTTTTTT
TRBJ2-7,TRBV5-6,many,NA,CASSSGYLEQYF,TGTGCCAGCAGCTCCGGATACTTGGAGCAGTACTTC
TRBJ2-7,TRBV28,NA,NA,CASSFRGNPYEQYF,TGTGCCAGCAGTTTTAGAGGGAATCCCTACGAGCAGTACTTC
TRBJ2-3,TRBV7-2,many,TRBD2,CASSLRRLAGSADTQYF,TGTGCCAGCAGCCTAAGAAGACTAGCGGGTTCCGCAGATACGCAGTATTTT
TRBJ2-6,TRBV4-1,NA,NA,CASSQADRAIISGANVLTF,TGCGCCAGCAGCCAAGCTGATCGGGCCATAATCTCTGGGGCCAACGTCCTGACTTTC
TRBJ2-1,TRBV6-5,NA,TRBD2,CASSDRDYYNEQFF,TGTGCCAGCAGTGACCGGGACTACTACAATGAGCAGTTCTTC
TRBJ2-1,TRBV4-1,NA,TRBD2,CASSRDSISGGYNEQFF,TGCGCCAGCAGCCGAGATTCGATTAGCGGGGGGTACAATGAGCAGTTCTTC
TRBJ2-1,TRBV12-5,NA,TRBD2,CASGRTSDYNEQFF,TGTGCTAGTGGACGGACTAGCGATTACAATGAGCAGTTCTTC
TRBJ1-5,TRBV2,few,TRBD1,CASSIGTGENQPQHF,TGTGCCAGCAGTATCGGGACAGGGGAGAATCAGCCCCAGCATTTT
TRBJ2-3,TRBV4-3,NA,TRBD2,CASSQEVAGARTDTQYF,TGCGCCAGCAGCCAAGAAGTAGCGGGGGCCCGCACAGATACGCAGTATTTT
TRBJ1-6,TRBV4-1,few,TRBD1,CASSQERQGATSSPLHF,TGCGCCAGCAGCCAAGAGAGACAGGGGGCGACGAGTTCACCCCTCCACTTT
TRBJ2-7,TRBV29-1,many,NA,CSVETDSAYEQYF,TGCAGCGTTGAAACAGATAGTGCCTACGAGCAGTACTTC
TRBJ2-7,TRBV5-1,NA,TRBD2,CASSLSPSGRTEQYF,TGCGCCAGCAGCTTGAGCCCTAGCGGGAGAACCGAGCAGTACTTC
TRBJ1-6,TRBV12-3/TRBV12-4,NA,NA,CASSFGRPAYNSPLHF,TGTGCCAGCAGTTTTGGCAGACCCGCCTATAATTCACCCCTCCACTTT
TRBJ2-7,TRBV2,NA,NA,CASSEEQGYEQYF,TGTGCCAGCAGTGAAGAGCAAGGCTACGAGCAGTACTTC
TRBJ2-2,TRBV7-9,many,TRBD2,CASSPPASGILTGELFF,TGTGCCAGCAGCCCCCCGGCTAGCGGAATACTCACCGGGGAGCTGTTTTTT
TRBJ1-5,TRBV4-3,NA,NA,CASSQDFGISNQPRHF,TGCGCCAGCAGCCAAGATTTCGGAATTAGCAATCAGCCCCGGCATTTT
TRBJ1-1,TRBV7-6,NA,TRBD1,CASSLSQGARTEAFF,TGTGCCAGCAGCTTATCCCAGGGGGCGAGGACTGAAGCTTTCTTT
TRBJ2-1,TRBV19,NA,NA,CASKFVPGPYNEQFF,TGTGCCAGTAAATTCGTCCCTGGCCCATACAATGAGCAGTTCTTC
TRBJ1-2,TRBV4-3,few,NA,CASSQDQGKGLIYGYTF,TGCGCCAGCAGCCAAGACCAAGGGAAGGGGCTTATCTATGGCTACACCTTC
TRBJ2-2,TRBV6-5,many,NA,CASSSSRRAGTNTGELFF,TGTGCCAGCAGTTCCAGCCGTAGGGCGGGGACGAACACCGGGGAGCTGTTTTTT
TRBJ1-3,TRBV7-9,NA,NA,CASRPPQAGNTIYF,TGTGCCAGCAGACCCCCGCAGGCTGGAAACACCATATATTTT
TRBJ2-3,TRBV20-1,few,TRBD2,CSAHPSGRALNTDTQYF,TGCAGTGCTCACCCTAGCGGGAGGGCACTGAACACAGATACGCAGTATTTT
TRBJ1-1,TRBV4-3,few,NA,CASSQDYGEPYTEAFF,TGCGCCAGCAGCCAAGATTATGGGGAACCATACACTGAAGCTTTCTTT
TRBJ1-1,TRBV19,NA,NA,CASSIRETLHTEAFF,TGTGCCAGTAGTATTAGGGAGACACTACACACTGAAGCTTTCTTT
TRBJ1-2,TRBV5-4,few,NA,CASSLRQEYGYTF,TGTGCCAGCAGCTTGCGACAGGAGTATGGCTACACCTTC
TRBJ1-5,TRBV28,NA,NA,CASSLGGPYQPQHF,TGTGCCAGCAGCCTGGGTGGGCCTTATCAGCCCCAGCATTTT
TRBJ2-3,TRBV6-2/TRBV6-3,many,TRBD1,CASSYPTGDRHTDTQYF,TGTGCCAGCAGTTACCCCACCGGGGACAGGCACACAGATACGCAGTATTTT
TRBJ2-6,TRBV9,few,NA,CASSVATVSSGANVLTF,TGTGCCAGCAGCGTAGCTACAGTGAGCTCTGGGGCCAACGTCCTGACTTTC
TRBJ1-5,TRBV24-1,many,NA,CATSAGWSNQPQHF,TGTGCCACCAGTGCCGGTTGGAGCAATCAGCCCCAGCATTTT
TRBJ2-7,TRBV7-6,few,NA,CASSLAVESREQYF,TGTGCCAGCAGCTTAGCGGTGGAGTCAAGGGAGCAGTACTTC
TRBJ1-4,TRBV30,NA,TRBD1,CAWREGALQPFF,TGTGCCTGGAGGGAGGGGGCTCTTCAACCGTTTTTT
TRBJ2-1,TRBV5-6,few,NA,CASSDGVAAYNEQFF,TGTGCCAGCAGCGACGGAGTAGCGGCCTACAATGAGCAGTTCTTC
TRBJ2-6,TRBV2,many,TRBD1,CASSTEGPGQGEISGANVLTF,TGTGCCAGCAGTACCGAAGGGCCGGGACAGGGGGAAATATCTGGGGCCAACGTCCTGACTTTC
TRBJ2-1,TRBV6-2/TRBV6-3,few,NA,CASSYMTVGEQFF,TGTGCCAGCAGTTACATGACTGTTGGTGAGCAGTTCTTC
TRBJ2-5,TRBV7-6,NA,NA,CASSLLGTYQGTQYF,TGTGCCAGCAGCTTATTAGGGACATATCAAGGGACCCAGTACTTC
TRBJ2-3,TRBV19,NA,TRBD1,CASSALTGGITDTQYF,TGTGCCAGTAGTGCGTTAACAGGGGGTATAACAGATACGCAGTATTTT
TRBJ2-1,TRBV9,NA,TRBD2,CASSSGLAGGPGVDNEQFF,TGTGCCAGCAGCTCAGGACTAGCGGGAGGGCCTGGGGTAGACAATGAGCAGTTCTTC
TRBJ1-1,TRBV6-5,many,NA,CASSQEGATEAFF,TGTGCCAGCAGTCAGGAGGGTGCCACTGAAGCTTTCTTT
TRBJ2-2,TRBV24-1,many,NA,CATSEGWGPNTGELFF,TGTGCCACCAGTGAAGGGTGGGGACCGAACACCGGGGAGCTGTTTTTT
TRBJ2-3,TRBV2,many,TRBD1,CASNDRGLTDTQYF,TGTGCCAGCAATGACAGGGGGTTAACAGATACGCAGTATTTT
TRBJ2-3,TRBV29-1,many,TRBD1,CSVEDDGTGLDTQYF,TGCAGCGTTGAAGATGACGGGACAGGGTTAGATACGCAGTATTTT
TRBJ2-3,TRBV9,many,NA,CASSVGDGGRDTQYF,TGTGCCAGCAGCGTAGGTGACGGGGGCAGAGATACGCAGTATTTT